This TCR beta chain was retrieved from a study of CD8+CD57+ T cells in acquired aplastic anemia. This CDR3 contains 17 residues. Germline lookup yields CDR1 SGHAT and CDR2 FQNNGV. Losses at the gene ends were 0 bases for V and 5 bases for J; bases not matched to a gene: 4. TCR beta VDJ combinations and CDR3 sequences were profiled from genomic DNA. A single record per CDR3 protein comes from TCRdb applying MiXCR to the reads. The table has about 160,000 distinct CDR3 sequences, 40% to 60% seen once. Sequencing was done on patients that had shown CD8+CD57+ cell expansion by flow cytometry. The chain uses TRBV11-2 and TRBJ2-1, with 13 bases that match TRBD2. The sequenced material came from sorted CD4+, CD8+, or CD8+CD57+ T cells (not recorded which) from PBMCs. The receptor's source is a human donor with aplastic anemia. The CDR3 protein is CASSLDPGTSGNNEQFF. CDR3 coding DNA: TGTGCCAGCAGCTTAGATCCTGGGACTAGCGGGAACAATGAGCAGTTCTTC.